Presented here are 18 T cell receptor beta chains from one specimen sequenced in a study of blood T cells in healthy people across ages. Through a sample-barcoded 5' primer and a J-beta primer mix, a second PCR was run for roughly 7 to 12 cycles. TCRdb re-derived calls from the 5' RACE reads in MiXCR, one entry per CDR3 protein. The repertoire holds more than 700,000 distinct CDR3 sequences, about 47% seen once, with less than 20% in the top ten. What was sequenced was blood. Receptor source: a man of 80 years or more in good health.

This clonotype has just a few counts. The chain has TRBV27 and TRBJ2-3; 7 nucleotides align to TRBD2. Germline V gene data show CDR1 as MNHEY and CDR2 as SMNVEV (reference sequence). CDR3 length: 16 amino acids. The ends lost 8 bases at V and 8 bases at J; junction bases unmatched: 19. The CDR3 sequence is CASRALSFSSGPTQYF. DNA of the CDR3: TGTGCCAGCCGGGCACTGTCCTTCTCTAGCGGCCCTACGCAGTATTTT.

This rearrangement joins TRBV12-3 or TRBV12-4 to TRBJ2-1; possibly TRBD1 or TRBD2 for D (5 bases each). The germline V and J ends were trimmed by 0 bases and 5 bases, with 11 bases remaining between them. This CDR3 is built from 15 residues. CDR3 DNA sequence: TGTGCCAGCAGTTTAGCTACGGGACGGAACAATGAGCAGTTCTTC. It encodes CASSLATGRNNEQFF.

The count of this clonotype is one. The rearrangement joins TRBV6-2 or TRBV6-3 to TRBJ2-5, with 7 bases identical to TRBD1. This CDR3 comprises 14 residues. V was pared by 2 bases and J by 11 bases, with 11 bases of the junction left unmatched. Germline V gene data show CDR1 as MNHEY and CDR2 as SVGEGT. The CDR3 spells CASSYDRALREQYF. Written as DNA, the CDR3 is TGTGCCAGCAGTTACGACAGGGCCCTAAGGGAGCAGTACTTC.

This chain links TRBV12-3 or TRBV12-4 with TRBJ2-1; the match to TRBD1 covers 9 bases. V gave up 4 bases and J gave up 6 bases; unmatched junction bases: 10. CDR3 length equals 16 residues. This chain's CDR3 is CASSYAGTGYRNEQFF. The DNA for the CDR3 is TGTGCCAGCAGTTACGCCGGGACAGGGTACCGCAATGAGCAGTTCTTC.

This clonotype was detected ten times or more. The chain joins TRBV7-9 to TRBJ1-6; D remains ambiguous. Per the germline V gene, CDR1 is SEHNR and CDR2 is FQNEAQ (reference sequence). The CDR3 loop spans 15 amino acids. Trimming took 5 bases from V and 5 from J, leaving 13 bases between them. CDR3 sequence: CASSPPGLNNSPLHF. Here the CDR3 DNA reads TGTGCCAGCAGCCCCCCCGGGCTAAATAATTCACCCCTCCACTTT.

This clonotype turned up a few times. The chain employs TRBV12-3 or TRBV12-4 and TRBJ1-2, with 7 bases matching TRBD1. The CDR3 has 13 residues. The J segment lost 7 bases and the V segment lost 6 bases, leaving 8 bases of the junction unmatched. The CDR3 DNA sequence: TGTGCCAGCAGCGGGGGCAGGGGGTCTGGCTACACCTTC. It yields the protein CASSGGRGSGYTF.

The V and J genes are TRBV7-9 and TRBJ2-1, with a possible D match to TRBD2 (5 bases). V was pared by 1 base and J by 0 bases, with 16 bases between. This CDR3 is 18 amino acids long. Germline CDR1 SEHNR, CDR2 FQNEAQ (reference sequence). CDR3 in amino acids: CASSLGRLALSSYNEQFF. The CDR3 DNA is TGTGCCAGCAGCTTAGGGAGGTTAGCGCTGAGCTCCTACAATGAGCAGTTCTTC.

This sequence joins TRBV7-2 and TRBJ2-2; D unresolved. V was clipped by 5 bases and J by 0 bases, with 13 bases between them. This CDR3 contains 16 residues. Germline-derived CDR1 and CDR2 are SGHTA and FQGNSA. Here the CDR3 DNA reads TGTGCCAGCAGCACTGGGCCAACCGCGAACACCGGGGAGCTGTTTTTT. It is translated as CASSTGPTANTGELFF.

The CDR3 DNA follows: TGCGCCAGCAGCCAAGGGGGGAACCACGAGCAGTACTTC. It specifies CASSQGGNHEQYF. The rearrangement joins TRBV4-1 to TRBJ2-7; the D call may be TRBD1 or TRBD2 (5 bases each). Per germline, CDR1 MGHRA and CDR2 YSYEKL. Trimming took 1 base from V and 5 from J, leaving 9 bases between them. The CDR3 totals 13 residues.

Concerning this clonotype itself: The conserved closing phenylalanine or tryptophan is absent in this CDR3, likely reflecting a read error. The chain joins TRBV6-6 to TRBJ2-1; D possibly corresponds to TRBD2 (6 bases). Deletions cut 5 bases from V and 6 bases from J, with 11 bases between. Germline CDR1 and CDR2: MNHNY and SVGAGI (reference sequence). The CDR3 consists of 13 residues. In nucleotides, the CDR3 is TGTGCCAGCAGTACTGGGACTTTCAATGAGCAGTTCTTA. The encoded protein is CASSTGTFNEQFL.

The V and J genes are TRBV5-1 and TRBJ2-5, with 7 bases lining up with TRBD2. The germline V gene has CDR1 SGHRS and CDR2 YFSETQ. This CDR3 contains 15 residues. Trimming removed 0 bases from V and 11 bases from J; junction bases left unmatched: 13. CDR3 nucleotides: TGCGCCAGCAGCTTGGGGGACTATAATAACAATGAGCAGTACTTC. As protein: CASSLGDYNNNEQYF.

This clonotype was seen at least ten times. This sequence joins TRBV29-1 and TRBJ2-1; D remains ambiguous. Germline CDR1 SQVTM, CDR2 ANQGSEA. V lost 7 bases and J 10 bases, leaving 17 bases between the germline ends. The CDR3 loop spans 12 amino acids. This chain's CDR3 is CSGQQNAPEQFF. In nucleotides, the CDR3 is TGCAGCGGACAACAGAACGCGCCGGAGCAGTTCTTC.

This sequence joins TRBV7-2 and TRBJ2-5; TRBD2 matches at 8 bases. The DNA end is a closer match to TRBJ2-7, so the J assignment may be wrong. The CDR3 has 15 amino acids. The germline CDR1 and CDR2 sequences are SGHTA and FQGNSA. The CDR3, as DNA: TGTGCCAGCAGCCCATCTACGGGGGGGGTTGGCGAGCAGTACTTC. Its protein is CASSPSTGGVGEQYF.

This clonotype has a count of ten or more. A much more abundant neighbour one base away suggests this may be a read error. The chain carries TRBV7-3 and TRBJ2-5; 11 bases align to TRBD2. The CDR3 extends over 15 amino acids. Losses at the gene ends were 5 bases for V and 11 bases for J; bases not matched to a gene: 13. Germline V gene data show CDR1 as SGHTA and CDR2 as FQGTGA. Here the CDR3 DNA reads TGTGCCAGCAGCCAGACTAGCGGGGAGTGGGATGAGCAGTACTTC. This codes for CASSQTSGEWDEQYF.

This clonotype was seen a handful of times. The chain joins TRBV30 to TRBJ2-1, with D possibly TRBD2 on 5 matching bases. The CDR3 totals 13 residues. The V end lost 0 bases, the J end lost 9 bases, and 12 bases lay between the germline ends. The germline V gene has CDR1 GTSNPN and CDR2 SVGIG (reference sequence). CDR3 sequence: CAWSVDYTSEQFF. In DNA, the CDR3 is TGTGCCTGGAGTGTAGACTATACAAGTGAGCAGTTCTTC.

This sequence joins TRBV2 and TRBJ2-7; 11 nucleotides line up with TRBD1. There are 16 residues in the CDR3. Germline CDR1 is SNHLY and CDR2 is FYNNEI. The trim removed 2 bases at V and 2 bases at J, leaving 5 bases unmatched. The CDR3 bases are TGTGCCAGCAGTGAATGGGGGACAGGGGGGACCTACGAGCAGTACTTC. Its protein product is CASSEWGTGGTYEQYF.

Concerning this clonotype: A read error may be the cause here, since a much bigger clone is one base away. The chain recombines TRBV28 with TRBJ2-4, with 8 positions matching TRBD2. The CDR3 extends over 14 amino acids. Per germline, CDR1 MDHEN and CDR2 SYDVKM. V gave up 5 bases and J gave up 10 bases; unmatched junction bases: 10. CDR3 residues: CASSVAGSLTIQYF. The CDR3 DNA sequence: TGTGCCAGCAGTGTAGCGGGGTCCCTTACTATTCAGTACTTC.

This clonotype was counted a single time. The chain uses TRBV7-2 and TRBJ2-5, with a tentative D call TRBD2 (6 bases). From germline, CDR1 is SGHTA and CDR2 FQGNSA. This CDR3 has 14 amino acids. V shed 5 bases and J shed 5 bases, with 15 bases lying between them. The CDR3 is CASSESSGVETQYF. In DNA, the CDR3 is TGTGCCAGCAGCGAAAGCTCGGGGGTTGAGACCCAGTACTTC.